These 30 T cell receptor beta chains were sequenced from one sample in a study of cytomegalovirus exposure and HLA in healthy donors. With 60 Vbeta and 13 Jbeta primers, the PCR was carried out. Sequencing used immunoSEQ multiplex PCR; TCRdb keeps in-frame clones, though not all of them. The repertoire has under 250,000 clones, about 85% of them found once; the top ten carry roughly 0.26%. Sequencing input: PBMCs. These TCRs come from a girl aged 2 to 9 in good health and CMV-seronegative.

V and J are TRBV30 and TRBJ2-3; 8 bases are a match to TRBD2. Trimming removed 0 bases from V and 0 bases from J; junction bases left unmatched: 5. Germline V CDR1 and CDR2: GTSNPN, SVGIG (reference sequence). This CDR3 spans 16 amino acids. The CDR3 DNA reads TGTGCCTGGAGTGTAGGGGCGGGGGGTAGCACAGATACGCAGTATTTT. Translation: CAWSVGAGGSTDTQYF.

This clone has a handful of counts. The V gene is TRBV21-1, the J gene TRBJ2-2; the D call of TRBD1 is as the table states it, not checked on the DNA. TRBV21-1 is a documented pseudogene. The CDR3 is 15 amino acids. The DNA for the CDR3 is TGTGCCAGCAGCAAACTCTTGGGCTCCACCGGGGAGCTGTTTTTT. Its protein product is CASSKLLGSTGELFF.

V is TRBV7-9 and J is TRBJ2-3, with D uncertain. Trimming took off 1 base at V and 0 bases at J, with 5 bases between the two ends. CDR1 and CDR2 from the germline V gene are SEHNR and FQNEAQ (reference sequence). The CDR3 contains 14 residues. The CDR3 DNA sequence: TGTGCCAGCAGCTTAGGCAGTAGCACAGATACGCAGTATTTT. Protein sequence: CASSLGSSTDTQYF.

In its sample, this clone was seen a few times. The V call is TRBV19, the J call TRBJ1-5, with a possible D match to TRBD1 (5 bases). The CDR3 is 16 amino acids. Germline assignment: CDR1 LNHDA and CDR2 SQIVND (reference sequence). Trimming cost V 3 bases and J 5 bases, with 17 bases left between them. The chain's CDR3 is CASSILGYRFDQPQHF. CDR3 DNA: TGTGCCAGTAGTATTTTGGGTTACAGGTTCGATCAGCCCCAGCATTTT.

The chain links TRBV5-1 to TRBJ2-3; D ambiguous. The ends were cut back, 4 bases at V and 0 bases at J, with 12 bases in the middle. Germline CDR1 is SGHRS and CDR2 is YFSETQ. The CDR3 is 15 amino acids. Here the CDR3 DNA reads TGCGCCAGCAGCCGCTTGAGAGGCAGCACAGATACGCAGTATTTT. Protein sequence: CASSRLRGSTDTQYF.

CDR3: CAWSTGAYGNTIYF. In nucleotides, the CDR3 is TGTGCCTGGTCTACAGGGGCTTATGGAAACACCATATATTTT. The J gene is TRBJ1-3, the V gene TRBV30, with 7 bases aligning to TRBD1. Germline V gene lookup returns CDR1 GTSNPN and CDR2 SVGIG (reference sequence). CDR3 size: 14 residues. The ends lost 5 bases at V and 3 bases at J; junction bases unmatched: 7.

V and J are TRBV30 and TRBJ2-5, with 12 bases fitting TRBD2. The germline V gene has CDR1 GTSNPN and CDR2 SVGIG (reference sequence). J was trimmed by 4 bases and V by 2 bases; bases with no gene match: 2. This CDR3 region has 14 residues. CDR3 sequence reads: CAWSLAGGRETQYF. The CDR3 nucleotides are TGTGCCTGGAGTCTAGCGGGGGGGCGAGAGACCCAGTACTTC. The full variable domain, completed using reference TRBV30 and TRBJ2-5, is SQTIHQWPATLVQPVGSPLSLECTVEGTSNPNLYWYRQAAGRGLQLLFYSVGIGQISSEVPQNLSASRPQDRQFILSSKKLLLSDSGFYLCAWSLAGGRETQYFGPGTRLLVL.

This clone was observed a few times. This chain joins TRBV19 and TRBJ1-6; D not resolved. V was clipped by 1 base and J by 6 bases, with 7 bases between them. This CDR3 contains 14 residues. Germline CDR1 reads LNHDA; CDR2 reads SQIVND (reference sequence). The CDR3 sequence: CASSIVTGNSPLHF. CDR3 sequence (DNA): TGTGCCAGTAGTATAGTTACGGGTAATTCACCCCTCCACTTT.

V usage is TRBV25-1 and J usage is TRBJ1-1; 7 bases match TRBD1. The CDR3 spans 14 residues. CDR1 is MGHDK, CDR2 SYGVNS, per germline. The J segment lost 7 bases and the V segment lost 6 bases, leaving 11 bases of the junction unmatched. Written as DNA, the CDR3 is TGTGCCAGCAGGAAGGGGGCGTCGCATCTTGAAGCTTTCTTT. Amino acid sequence: CASRKGASHLEAFF. The full variable domain, its missing parts supplied by reference TRBV25-1 and TRBJ1-1, is EADIYQTPRYLVIGTGKKITLECSQTMGHDKMYWYQQDPGMELHLIHYSYGVNSTEKGDLSSESTVSRIRTEHFPLTLESARPSHTSQYLCASRKGASHLEAFFGQGTRLTVV.

The V gene is TRBV9, the J gene TRBJ1-2; 10 nucleotides align to TRBD1. V shed 0 bases and J 8 bases; nucleotides not matched to a gene: 4. CDR3 length: 14 residues. From germline, CDR1 is SGDLS and CDR2 YYNGEE. The CDR3 loop reads CASSVGQGAGGYTF. DNA of the CDR3: TGTGCCAGCAGCGTAGGACAGGGGGCGGGGGGCTACACCTTC.

The chain employs TRBV4-1 and TRBJ2-1; the match to TRBD2 covers 7 bases. The length of the CDR3 is 16 residues. The germline V gene has CDR1 MGHRA and CDR2 YSYEKL. Trimming cost V 1 base and J 4 bases; bases outside gene matches: 7. The CDR3 spells CASSQVSASGYNEQFF. The CDR3 DNA is TGCGCCAGCAGCCAAGTATCGGCTAGCGGATACAATGAGCAGTTCTTC.

CDR3 nucleotides: TGTGCCAGCAGCTGGGTCAGGGATCAGCCCCAGCATTTT. Its protein is CASSWVRDQPQHF. This chain joins TRBV7-2 and TRBJ1-5; D may be TRBD1 (5 bases). Trimming took off 4 bases at V and 5 bases at J, with 9 bases between the two ends. Germline V gives CDR1 SGHTA, CDR2 FQGNSA. The CDR3 contains 13 residues. Filled out from reference TRBV7-2 and TRBJ1-5, the complete variable domain reads GAGVSQSPSNKVTEKGKDVELRCDPISGHTALYWYRQSLGQGLEFLIYFQGNSAPDKSGLPSDRFSAERTGGSVSTLTIQRTQQEDSAVYLCASSWVRDQPQHFGDGTRLSIL.

The chain uses TRBV27 and TRBJ1-2, with TRBD1 matching 8 bases. The CDR3 spans 13 residues. CDR1 MNHEY and CDR2 SMNVEV come from the germline V gene (reference sequence). The J segment lost 4 bases and the V segment lost 5 bases, leaving 3 bases of the junction unmatched. CDR3 sequence: CASSPTGGYGYTF. CDR3 DNA: TGTGCCAGCAGTCCAACAGGGGGCTATGGCTACACCTTC.

The chain has TRBV21-1 and TRBJ2-3; the table's D call, TRBD2, was not checked against the DNA. TRBV21-1 constitutes a pseudogene. The CDR3 sequence is 21 residues long. The CDR3 is CASSSGWTSGREGPSTDTQYF. In DNA, the CDR3 is TGTGCCAGCAGCTCCGGATGGACTAGCGGGAGAGAGGGCCCTAGCACAGATACGCAGTATTTT.

V and J are TRBV7-2 and TRBJ2-1; 11 nucleotides match TRBD2. V gave up 6 bases and J gave up 3 bases; unmatched junction bases: 4. Germline V gene data show CDR1 as SGHTA and CDR2 as FQGNSA. The CDR3 spans 15 residues. The DNA for the CDR3 is TGTGCCAGCAGTTCAGGGACTAGCGGCTACAATGAGCAGTTCTTC. Amino acid sequence: CASSSGTSGYNEQFF.

This chain uses TRBV9 with TRBJ2-7; D not certain. V gave up 5 bases and J gave up 1 base, with 13 bases separating them. Per germline, CDR1 SGDLS and CDR2 YYNGEE. This CDR3 comprises 14 residues. The DNA of the CDR3 is TGTGCCAGCAGTCCAGGCCCGGTTTCCTACGAGCAGTACTTC. Translated: CASSPGPVSYEQYF.

The rearrangement joins TRBV19 to TRBJ1-1, with 7 positions matching TRBD1. CDR3 size: 15 residues. Germline trimming cut 9 bases from V and 1 base from J; bases unmatched to any gene: 11. Germline V gene data show CDR1 as LNHDA and CDR2 as SQIVND (reference sequence). CDR3 sequence reads: CARPEGAWGNTEAFF. The DNA for the CDR3 is TGTGCCAGGCCTGAGGGGGCCTGGGGGAACACTGAAGCTTTCTTT.

This chain joins TRBV15 and TRBJ2-3; weak D call: TRBD2 (6 bases). The CDR3 has 15 residues. V was shortened by 5 bases and J by 0 bases, with 12 bases between the two germline ends. Per the germline V gene, CDR1 is LNHNV and CDR2 is YYDKDF (reference sequence). The DNA for the CDR3 is TGTGCCACCAGCTTGGCGGGGCATAGCACAGATACGCAGTATTTT. The encoded protein is CATSLAGHSTDTQYF.

The chain recombines TRBV9 with TRBJ2-7; no definite D call. This CDR3 is built from 14 residues. Germline CDR1 SGDLS, CDR2 YYNGEE. Trimming shortened V by 0 bases and J by 0 bases, and 7 bases separated the two germline ends. The CDR3 coding sequence is TGTGCCAGCAGCGTAGCGGTGGTCTCCTACGAGCAGTACTTC. It specifies CASSVAVVSYEQYF.

V and J are TRBV5-4 and TRBJ2-3; the match to TRBD1 covers 11 bases. CDR3 length: 14 amino acids. Germline CDR1 and CDR2: SGHNT and YYREEE (reference sequence). The ends lost 4 bases at V and 5 bases at J; junction bases unmatched: 3. Here the CDR3 reads CASSRDRGVDTQYF. The CDR3 bases are TGTGCCAGCAGCCGGGACAGGGGGGTAGATACGCAGTATTTT.

The V and J genes are TRBV6-1 and TRBJ2-2, with 7 positions matching TRBD2. Germline lookup yields CDR1 MNHNS and CDR2 SASEGT. The CDR3 runs 14 residues. Losses at the gene ends were 5 bases for V and 3 bases for J; bases not matched to a gene: 3. This CDR3 reads CASSRDYYTGELFF. The CDR3 nucleotides are TGTGCCAGCAGTCGGGACTACTACACCGGGGAGCTGTTTTTT.

This chain links TRBV5-1 with TRBJ2-3; 7 positions agree with TRBD2. This CDR3 has 15 residues. The germline gives CDR1 SGHRS, CDR2 YFSETQ. Trimming removed 0 bases from V and 4 bases from J; junction bases left unmatched: 5. The CDR3 DNA reads TGCGCCAGCAGCTTGGGACGCGCGGGGGCAGATACGCAGTATTTT. This encodes CASSLGRAGADTQYF. The whole variable domain, remainder taken from reference TRBV5-1 and TRBJ2-3, is KAGVTQTPRYLIKTRGQQVTLSCSPISGHRSVSWYQQTPGQGLQFLFEYFSETQRNKGNFPGRFSGRQFSNSRSEMNVSTLELGDSALYLCASSLGRAGADTQYFGPGTRLTVL.

The chain recombines TRBV7-9 with TRBJ1-1; D possibly corresponds to TRBD1 (5 bases). The CDR3 contains 14 residues. Germline CDR1 reads SEHNR; CDR2 reads FQNEAQ (reference sequence). The V end lost 7 bases, the J end lost 6 bases, and 18 bases lay between the germline ends. Here the CDR3 reads CASTGWEGRAEAFF. CDR3 sequence (DNA): TGTGCCAGCACCGGATGGGAGGGACGGGCTGAAGCTTTCTTT.

V usage is TRBV30 and J usage is TRBJ1-1, with D possibly TRBD1 on 5 matching bases. The germline gives CDR1 GTSNPN, CDR2 SVGIG (reference sequence). This CDR3 contains 14 residues. Between the trimmed V and J ends, which lost 6 bases and 5 bases, there was a span of 19 bases. The chain's CDR3 is CACKARRGGTEAFF. The CDR3 DNA follows: TGTGCCTGCAAAGCCAGGAGGGGAGGGACTGAAGCTTTCTTT. Complete variable domain (other parts from reference TRBV30 and TRBJ1-1): SQTIHQWPATLVQPVGSPLSLECTVEGTSNPNLYWYRQAAGRGLQLLFYSVGIGQISSEVPQNLSASRPQDRQFILSSKKLLLSDSGFYLCACKARRGGTEAFFGQGTRLTVV.

This chain joins TRBV19 and TRBJ1-1, with a tentative D call TRBD1 (5 bases). The germline gives CDR1 LNHDA, CDR2 SQIVND (reference sequence). V shed 7 bases and J shed 10 bases, with 22 bases lying between them. The CDR3 loop spans 14 amino acids. The CDR3 bases are TGTGCCAGTAATAATTTCCTCGGGGGACGAGCAGCTTTCTTT. It encodes CASNNFLGGRAAFF. Combining the CDR3 with reference TRBV19 and TRBJ1-1 gives the whole variable domain DGGITQSPKYLFRKEGQNVTLSCEQNLNHDAMYWYRQDPGQGLRLIYYSQIVNDFQKGDIAEGYSVSREKKESFPLTVTSAQKNPTAFYLCASNNFLGGRAAFFGQGTRLTVV.

In this sample, this clone turned up a few times. This chain connects TRBV6-5 to TRBJ2-1, with no clear D. Trimming removed 2 bases from V and 9 bases from J, with 8 bases in between. The CDR3 runs 12 residues. Per germline, CDR1 MNHEY and CDR2 SVGAGI. The CDR3 is CASSYEWAEQFF. CDR3 DNA sequence: TGTGCCAGCAGTTACGAATGGGCTGAGCAGTTCTTC.

This sequence joins TRBV29-1 and TRBJ1-1; 7 nucleotides align to TRBD1. This CDR3 is 14 amino acids long. J lost 4 bases, V lost 0 bases, and 5 bases had no gene match. Germline loops: CDR1 SQVTM, CDR2 ANQGSEA. CDR3 nucleotides: TGCAGCGTTGAAGAGGACAGGTTGGCCACTGAAGCTTTCTTT. Protein: CSVEEDRLATEAFF.

This sequence joins TRBV30 and TRBJ1-1; D might be TRBD1 (5 bases). CDR3 length: 16 residues. Germline CDR1 and CDR2: GTSNPN and SVGIG (reference sequence). With 5 bases removed from V and 2 bases from J, the gap between germline ends came to 21 bases. CDR3 sequence: CAWCSPGLQANTEAFF. CDR3 DNA: TGTGCCTGGTGCTCCCCGGGACTCCAAGCCAACACTGAAGCTTTCTTT.

This clone was counted once. This chain uses TRBV30 with TRBJ1-1; D is perhaps TRBD1 (5 bases). V was clipped by 3 bases and J by 7 bases, with 15 bases between them. Germline assignment: CDR1 GTSNPN and CDR2 SVGIG (reference sequence). The CDR3 spans 13 residues. Here the CDR3 reads CAWRGRVLSEAFF. Here the CDR3 DNA reads TGTGCCTGGAGGGGCAGGGTCCTGAGTGAAGCTTTCTTT.

The genes are TRBV19 and TRBJ1-1; TRBD1 matches 8 bases. V lost 7 bases, J lost 3 bases, and 7 bases stayed unmatched. The germline gives CDR1 LNHDA, CDR2 SQIVND (reference sequence). This CDR3 has 14 amino acids. The CDR3 reads CASTGQVAYTEAFF. DNA for the CDR3: TGTGCCAGTACGGGACAGGTAGCTTACACTGAAGCTTTCTTT.